This T cell receptor (beta chain) was sequenced during a study of siplizumab effects on memory and regulatory T cells. Findings and caveats of the study: The apparent diversity of naive T cells exceeded that of memory cells, and naive T cells seemed to make a major contribution to the alloresponse.

The CDR3 totals 16 residues. On this clone: Its matching antigen is unknown.

Using immunoSEQ multiplex PCR, the repertoire was profiled, and TCRdb retains in-frame clones only, with some absent. This table holds fewer than 130,000 clones, 80% to 95% found once. The J gene is TRBJ2-3, the V gene TRBV21-1; the table names TRBD2, a call not compared with the DNA. TRBV21-1 is a pseudogene. Material: CD4+ T cells sorted from blood. The TCR comes from a human donor in good health. As DNA, the CDR3 is TGTGCCAGCAGCAAATTCGGGGGGGCCAAATCAGATACGCAGTATTTT. Translated: CASSKFGGAKSDTQYF.